These 8 T cell receptor beta chains originate from one sample sequenced in a study of metastatic and nonmetastatic thyroid tumors. TCRdb redid the clone calls on the PCR reads using MiXCR. The sample yields approximately 20,000 clones, roughly 17% seen once. All patients reached thyroid surgery having received no treatment beforehand. The sequenced material came from blood. Source of these receptors: a male donor with papillary thyroid cancer or a benign thyroid nodule (not recorded which). Some clones in this sample may be carry-over from other donors' samples.

This clone was detected ten times or more. The chain employs TRBV6-5 and TRBJ2-2; 7 bases map to TRBD1. V lost 1 base and J lost 3; bases outside the gene matches: 8. Germline CDR1 is MNHEY and CDR2 is SVGAGI. This CDR3 region has 17 residues. The CDR3 loop reads CASSYFRTGMDTGELFF. CDR3 nucleotide sequence: TGTGCCAGCAGTTACTTCCGGACAGGCATGGACACCGGGGAGCTGTTTTTT.

In DNA, the CDR3 is TGTGCCGGGGGGGAGATGAACACTGAAGCTTTCTTT. Its protein product is CAGGEMNTEAFF. V and J are TRBV6-1 and TRBJ1-1, with a possible D match to TRBD1 (5 bases). Germline values: CDR1 MNHNS, CDR2 SASEGT. The ends were cut back, 11 bases at V and 0 bases at J, with 10 bases in the middle. CDR3 length: 12 amino acids.

The CDR3 DNA follows: TGTGCCAGCATCCCCTGCAATGACGACGAGCAGTACTTC. Residues: CASIPCNDDEQYF. The J gene is TRBJ2-7, the V gene TRBV7-9, with no clear D. Germline assignment: CDR1 SEHNR and CDR2 FQNEAQ (reference sequence). The CDR3 extends over 13 amino acids. The V and J ends lost 7 bases and 5 bases respectively, with 15 bases between them.

This clone was recorded at least ten times. The J gene is TRBJ1-1, the V gene TRBV18; D is possibly TRBD1 (6 bases). This CDR3 is 12 amino acids long. Trimming shortened V by 6 bases and J by 8 bases, and 13 bases separated the two germline ends. The V gene's germline CDR1 is KGHSH and CDR2 LQKENI. The CDR3 DNA follows: TGTGCCAGCTCCCAGACCGGGACAGAAGCTTTCTTT. It translates to CASSQTGTEAFF.

This clone was seen at least ten times. V and J are TRBV20-1 and TRBJ2-3, with TRBD2 matching over 9 bases. The trim removed 0 bases at V and 2 bases at J, leaving 3 bases unmatched. CDR1 is DFQATT and CDR2 is SNEGSKA in the germline V gene (reference sequence). The CDR3 is 15 residues long. This chain's CDR3 is CSARDSGRPTDTQYF. For the CDR3, the DNA is TGCAGTGCTAGAGATAGCGGGAGACCCACAGATACGCAGTATTTT.

This clone was counted at least ten times. This sequence joins TRBV19 and TRBJ2-2; 7 bases agree with TRBD1. CDR3 length: 13 amino acids. V was pared by 11 bases and J by 4 bases, with 7 bases of the junction left unmatched. Germline V CDR1 and CDR2: LNHDA, SQIVND (reference sequence). The DNA of the CDR3 is TGTGCCGGAGGAACAGGGGTCACCGGGGAGCTGTTTTTT. Protein product: CAGGTGVTGELFF.

This clone was recorded at least ten times. This chain links TRBV5-1 with TRBJ2-1; 9 bases fit TRBD2. Looked up from germline, CDR1 is SGHRS and CDR2 is YFSETQ. The CDR3 sequence is 15 residues long. V lost 3 bases, J lost 5 bases, and 6 bases stayed unmatched. The CDR3 nucleotides read TGCGCCAGCAGCTGGATAGCGGGAGCGGACAATGAGCAGTTCTTC. Its translation: CASSWIAGADNEQFF.

This clone was counted many times. A read error may produce the germline difference seen at one junction end. The J gene is TRBJ2-7, the V gene TRBV29-1, with 10 bases aligning to TRBD2. Germline-derived CDR1 and CDR2 are SQVTM and ANQGSEA. This CDR3 is 16 amino acids long. DNA of the CDR3: TGCAGCGTTGAAGAATCACTAGCGGGAAGCTCCGACGAGCAGTACTTC. Its translation is CSVEESLAGSSDEQYF.